The 27 T cell receptor beta chains below were found in one sample sequenced in a study of beta chain features in type 1 diabetes. Findings and limits, study-wide: Across all four CD4+ subsets, people with type 1 diabetes showed modestly shorter TCRB CDR3s.

Expressed TCRB transcripts got sequenced, as all isolated RNA was reverse transcribed. Only in-frame clones appear in the TCRdb table, and some are missing; sequencing was by immunoSEQ multiplex PCR. The sample carries about 650,000 clones, 12% recorded once. Antigens of these TCRs are unknown. The sequencing sample was made of naive CD4+ T cells from blood. These receptors were taken from a man aged 30 to 45 with type 1 diabetes.

The chain uses TRBV6-1 and TRBJ1-1; D not resolved. The CDR3 totals 12 residues. V lost 6 bases and J lost 8, with 13 bases in between. Looked up from germline, CDR1 is MNHNS and CDR2 is SASEGT. The CDR3 loop is CASSPMVREAFF. As DNA, the CDR3 is TGTGCCAGCAGCCCCATGGTCAGGGAAGCTTTCTTT.

This clone has a handful of counts. This chain uses TRBV14 with TRBJ1-2; D uncertain. The CDR3 runs 13 residues. CDR1 and CDR2 from the germline V gene are SGHDN and FVKESK. Trimming cost V 4 bases and J 4 bases, with 10 bases left between them. CDR3 DNA sequence: TGTGCCAGCAGCCCCTTAGGCAGCTATGGCTACACCTTC. Translating it yields CASSPLGSYGYTF.

CDR3: CASSLAGQTYNQPQHF. CDR3 bases: TGTGCCAGCAGCTTAGCGGGACAGACATACAATCAGCCCCAGCATTTT. The chain links TRBV7-2 to TRBJ1-5; TRBD1 agrees at 7 bases. The V gene end was trimmed by 0 bases and the J gene end by 3 bases; junction bases not matched to a gene: 5. The CDR3 is made up of 16 amino acids. Germline V gene lookup returns CDR1 SGHTA and CDR2 FQGNSA.

There are a few counts of this clone. The V call is TRBV4-3, the J call TRBJ2-5, with D hard to call. The germline gives CDR1 LGHNA, CDR2 YSLEER. The CDR3 consists of 16 residues. V was trimmed by 0 bases and J by 5 bases, leaving 16 bases between them. The CDR3 DNA reads TGCGCCAGCAGCCAAGAAGCTCAGAGCCTAGGCGAGACCCAGTACTTC. Protein: CASSQEAQSLGETQYF.

This clone occurred a few times. V usage is TRBV14 and J usage is TRBJ1-4; D is possibly TRBD1 (5 bases). The CDR3 length is 13 residues. With 4 bases removed from V and 6 bases from J, the gap between germline ends came to 9 bases. Germline lookup yields CDR1 SGHDN and CDR2 FVKESK. The DNA of the CDR3 is TGTGCCAGCAGCCTGGGGACTTATGAAAAACTGTTTTTT. Translating it yields CASSLGTYEKLFF.

This chain uses TRBV7-2 with TRBJ2-7; 9 bases are a match to TRBD2. The trim removed 7 bases at V and 0 bases at J, leaving 13 bases unmatched. Per the germline V gene, CDR1 is SGHTA and CDR2 is FQGNSA. The CDR3 sequence is 17 residues long. CDR3 sequence: CASTLGDLAGTSYEQYF. The CDR3 bases are TGTGCCAGCACCCTAGGGGACCTAGCGGGGACCTCCTACGAGCAGTACTTC.

This clone was seen a handful of times. The CDR3 DNA is TGTGCCAGCAGCTTAGGAAGCACAGATACGCAGTATTTT. It is translated as CASSLGSTDTQYF. V usage is TRBV5-6 and J usage is TRBJ2-3; no clear D. This CDR3 has 13 amino acids. With 2 bases removed from V and 0 bases from J, the gap between germline ends came to 4 bases. CDR1 is SGHDT and CDR2 is YYEEEE in the germline V gene. Using reference TRBV5-6 and TRBJ2-3 for the parts outside the CDR3, the full variable domain is DAGVTQSPTHLIKTRGQQVTLRCSPKSGHDTVSWYQQALGQGPQFIFQYYEEEERQRGNFPDRFSGHQFPNYSSELNVNALLLGDSALYLCASSLGSTDTQYFGPGTRLTVL.

The rearrangement links TRBV30 to TRBJ2-7; D unclear. From germline, CDR1 is GTSNPN and CDR2 SVGIG (reference sequence). The CDR3 length is 12 residues. V shed 0 bases and J shed 0 bases, with 3 bases lying between them. The CDR3 region has the DNA TGTGCCTGGAGTGTTACCTCCTACGAGCAGTACTTC. It is translated as CAWSVTSYEQYF. Using reference TRBV30 and TRBJ2-7 for the parts outside the CDR3, the full variable domain is SQTIHQWPATLVQPVGSPLSLECTVEGTSNPNLYWYRQAAGRGLQLLFYSVGIGQISSEVPQNLSASRPQDRQFILSSKKLLLSDSGFYLCAWSVTSYEQYFGPGTRLTVT.

The chain combines TRBV7-2 with TRBJ2-3; D is undetermined. V dropped 0 bases and J dropped 0 bases, with 7 bases sitting between them. The CDR3 sequence is 15 residues long. The germline V gene has CDR1 SGHTA and CDR2 FQGNSA. For the CDR3, the DNA is TGTGCCAGCAGCTTAGCGCCAGGTAGCACAGATACGCAGTATTTT. Protein: CASSLAPGSTDTQYF.

The J gene is TRBJ2-7, the V gene TRBV5-4; the match to TRBD2 covers 8 bases. The CDR3 has 15 residues. V was clipped by 4 bases and J by 3 bases; unmatched bases: 9. Germline CDR1 is SGHNT and CDR2 is YYREEE (reference sequence). The DNA of the CDR3 is TGTGCCAGCAGCAGCGAGCGGGGGCTCAGCTACGAGCAGTACTTC. Translated, it gives CASSSERGLSYEQYF.

In its sample, this clone was seen a few times. V and J are TRBV6-4 and TRBJ2-7, with unresolved D. In germline, CDR1 is MRHNA, CDR2 SNTAGT. The germline V and J ends were trimmed by 0 bases and 2 bases, with 17 bases remaining between them. The CDR3 spans 17 residues. For the CDR3, the DNA is TGTGCCAGCAGTGACTCGATAATCGGGCTCCAGGCCTACGAGCAGTACTTC. It translates to CASSDSIIGLQAYEQYF.

The chain carries TRBV28 and TRBJ1-1; 7 positions agree with TRBD1. Germline CDR1 reads MDHEN; CDR2 reads SYDVKM. The CDR3 contains 16 residues. J gave up 6 bases and V 2 bases, and 12 bases lay outside the gene matches. DNA of the CDR3: TGTGCCAGCAGTTTAGGCGACAGGGTGTTGTCTTCTGAAGCTTTCTTT. Residues: CASSLGDRVLSSEAFF.

The J gene is TRBJ2-2, the V gene TRBV7-2; the D is unclear. The V and J ends lost 2 bases and 4 bases respectively, with 5 bases between them. The CDR3 loop spans 13 amino acids. Germline CDR1 and CDR2: SGHTA and FQGNSA. CDR3 coding DNA: TGTGCCAGCAGCTTATGGGCCACCGGGGAGCTGTTTTTT. Protein product: CASSLWATGELFF.

This sequence joins TRBV7-2 and TRBJ2-2, with TRBD1 matching 7 bases. The germline gives CDR1 SGHTA, CDR2 FQGNSA. The CDR3 loop spans 16 amino acids. The trim removed 4 bases at V and 0 bases at J, leaving 5 bases unmatched. CDR3 loop: CASSSAGGANTGELFF. As DNA, the CDR3 is TGTGCCAGCAGCTCCGCAGGGGGAGCGAACACCGGGGAGCTGTTTTTT.

The CDR3 region has the DNA TGTGCCAGCAGGCGAGCAGGGGGGAACGAAGCTTTCTTT. Protein sequence: CASRRAGGNEAFF. V gene TRBV6-5 combines with J gene TRBJ1-1; 7 bases fit TRBD1. V dropped 6 bases and J dropped 8; count of bases not matched to a gene: 9. Germline V CDR1 and CDR2: MNHEY, SVGAGI. The CDR3 contains 13 residues.

The J gene is TRBJ2-4, the V gene TRBV11-3; TRBD1 aligns across 7 bases. The CDR3 length is 12 residues. V trimming: 8 bases; J trimming: 4 bases; junction bases outside the gene matches: 2. CDR1 SGHNT and CDR2 YENEEA come from the germline V gene. The DNA of the CDR3 is TGTGCCAGCGGGACAGAAAAAAACATTCAGTACTTC. Translated, it gives CASGTEKNIQYF.

This clone was observed a few times. J is TRBJ1-2 and V is TRBV29-1, with D unresolved. CDR1 is SQVTM and CDR2 is ANQGSEA in the germline V gene. The CDR3 contains 14 residues. V lost 1 base, J lost 2 bases, and 11 bases lay in between. The CDR3 nucleotides are TGCAGCGTTGAAGTACAGAAACTAAACTATGGCTACACCTTC. This translates into CSVEVQKLNYGYTF.

The chain combines TRBV6-1 with TRBJ1-5; 8 nucleotides agree with TRBD1. With 2 bases clipped from V and 9 bases from J, the junction kept 15 bases outside the gene matches. The CDR3 spans 17 residues. Per the germline V gene, CDR1 is MNHNS and CDR2 is SASEGT. The CDR3 loop reads CASSEFGGGTGLWPQHF. CDR3 nucleotide sequence: TGTGCCAGCAGTGAATTTGGTGGGGGGACAGGCCTCTGGCCCCAGCATTTT.

The gene calls are TRBV2 and TRBJ1-5; 8 bases agree with TRBD1. Trimming cost V 4 bases and J 0 bases; bases outside gene matches: 8. Germline CDR1 SNHLY, CDR2 FYNNEI. This CDR3 comprises 17 residues. In DNA, the CDR3 is TGTGCCAGCAGTGTGACCTGGACAGGGATTAGCAATCAGCCCCAGCATTTT. Its translation is CASSVTWTGISNQPQHF.

The rearrangement joins TRBV4-3 to TRBJ1-5; 10 bases are a match to TRBD1. Germline CDR1 and CDR2: LGHNA and YSLEER. CDR3 length equals 19 residues. The J segment lost 0 bases and the V segment lost 2 bases, leaving 10 bases of the junction unmatched. As DNA, the CDR3 is TGCGCCAGCAGCCAACAGACAGGGGGCTCCTCGTATAGCAATCAGCCCCAGCATTTT. It codes for CASSQQTGGSSYSNQPQHF.

The chain carries TRBV6-1 and TRBJ1-5; TRBD1 might be the D (5 bases). In germline, CDR1 is MNHNS, CDR2 SASEGT. The ends were cut back, 0 bases at V and 1 base at J, with 16 bases in the middle. The CDR3 loop spans 18 amino acids. CDR3 bases: TGTGCCAGCAGTGAAGCCCCAACGCCCAGACAGAGCAATCAGCCCCAGCATTTT. Its translation: CASSEAPTPRQSNQPQHF.

This clone was detected only a few times. The rearrangement uses TRBV6-1 and TRBJ1-5, with D hard to call. The germline V gene has CDR1 MNHNS and CDR2 SASEGT. Trimming removed 7 bases from V and 4 bases from J, with 11 bases in between. The CDR3 runs to 13 residues. CDR3 DNA: TGTGCCAGCACCAAGGACGGTAATCAGCCCCAGCATTTT. Translation: CASTKDGNQPQHF.

A few counts support this clone. This rearrangement joins TRBV18 to TRBJ2-2; perhaps D is TRBD1 or TRBD2 (5 bases each). V lost 1 base to trimming and J lost 0 bases, with 9 bases between them. CDR3 length: 16 amino acids. Germline CDR1 reads KGHSH; CDR2 reads LQKENI. The CDR3 DNA is TGTGCCAGCTCACCACAACGGGGCCCGAACACCGGGGAGCTGTTTTTT. Translating it yields CASSPQRGPNTGELFF.

V usage is TRBV6-5 and J usage is TRBJ2-7; 10 bases are a match to TRBD1. Germline assignment: CDR1 MNHEY and CDR2 SVGAGI. The CDR3 is 15 amino acids. V lost 6 bases and J lost 2; bases outside the gene matches: 7. CDR3 DNA: TGTGCCAGCAGCTGGGGACAGGGGTCCCCCTACGAGCAGTACTTC. It is translated as CASSWGQGSPYEQYF.

This clone was counted between two and nine times. This chain joins TRBV6-6 and TRBJ2-3; 10 nucleotides agree with TRBD2. CDR1 is MNHNY and CDR2 is SVGAGI in the germline V gene (reference sequence). Trimming cost V 2 bases and J 3 bases; bases outside gene matches: 5. This CDR3 has 16 residues. In DNA form, the CDR3 reads TGTGCCAGCAGTTACCAAGGACTAGCGGAAACAGATACGCAGTATTTT. Residues: CASSYQGLAETDTQYF.

About this clone: Other DNA sequences in the sample encode the same CDR3. The rearrangement uses TRBV6-5 and TRBJ2-7, with 8 nucleotides matching TRBD1. In germline, CDR1 is MNHEY, CDR2 SVGAGI. V lost 0 bases to trimming and J lost 4 bases; unmatched junction nucleotides: 5. This CDR3 has 15 amino acids. This CDR3 reads CASSYSGTGEYEQYF. In DNA form, the CDR3 reads TGTGCCAGCAGTTACTCCGGGACAGGAGAATACGAGCAGTACTTC.

This clone was picked up a small number of times. The genes are TRBV28 and TRBJ1-6; tentatively, D is TRBD1 (5 bases). The length of the CDR3 is 15 residues. Germline CDR1 reads MDHEN; CDR2 reads SYDVKM. Trimming took off 4 bases at V and 8 bases at J, with 15 bases between the two ends. CDR3 sequence (DNA): TGTGCCAGCAGTTCCCTGGGGGGGTCCCATTCACCCCTCCACTTT. Translating gives CASSSLGGSHSPLHF.